The 6 T cell receptor beta chains in this list originate from one sample, sequenced in a study of OX40 agonist ivuxolimab in advanced cancers. The library was made by the immunoSEQ multiplex PCR assay. The table comes from immuneACCESS by way of TCRdb, which keeps in-frame sequences with V and J called. Part of the clones is missing from these tables; in studies checked, under half for an unresolved V gene and the rest for unknown reasons. This sample lists almost 90,000 clones; more than 75% were detected once. The ten largest clones take up around 1.6% of the sample. Sample: CD4+ or CD8+ T cells sorted from blood, taken in a trial of the OX40 agonist ivuxolimab. These receptors all come from an adult with an advanced solid tumor such as melanoma, head and neck, liver or kidney cancer.

Remarks on this clone: The junction departs from the called germline gene at one end, perhaps through a read error. The chain couples TRBV7-7 to TRBJ2-1; tentatively, D is TRBD2 (6 bases). The V gene's germline CDR1 is SSHAT and CDR2 FNYEAQ (reference sequence). CDR3 length: 15 residues. The CDR3 coding sequence is TGTGCTAGCAGCTTAAGCGGTAGCGGCTACAATGAGCAGTTCTTC. Translating gives CASSLSGSGYNEQFF.

The chain joins TRBV19 to TRBJ1-5; D not resolved. The germline V and J ends were trimmed by 2 bases and 6 bases, with 5 bases remaining between them. In germline, CDR1 is LNHDA, CDR2 SQIVND (reference sequence). This CDR3 is built from 12 residues. Here the CDR3 reads CASSIPPQPQHF. CDR3 bases: TGTGCCAGTAGTATACCGCCTCAGCCCCAGCATTTT.

This chain uses TRBV23-1 with TRBJ2-2, with 7 bases lining up with TRBD1. TRBV23-1 is an open reading frame whose function is uncertain. Trimming removed 7 bases from V and 8 bases from J; junction bases left unmatched: 4. This CDR3 region has 12 residues. In DNA, the CDR3 is TGCGCCAGCAACCAGGGGGATGGGGAGCTGTTTTTT. This sequence encodes CASNQGDGELFF.

The chain couples TRBV30 to TRBJ1-4; TRBD1 aligns across 11 bases. The CDR3 extends over 12 amino acids. Per the germline V gene, CDR1 is GTSNPN and CDR2 is SVGIG (reference sequence). The J segment lost 7 bases and the V segment lost 5 bases, leaving 0 bases of the junction unmatched. CDR3 sequence (DNA): TGTGCCTGGGGACAGGGGGCTGAAAAACTGTTTTTT. It encodes CAWGQGAEKLFF.

This clone came up once. V gene TRBV18 combines with J gene TRBJ2-7; 10 bases are shared with TRBD2. Trimming at V came to 0 bases and at J to 6 bases, leaving 8 bases not matched to a gene. The CDR3 is made up of 16 amino acids. Germline V gives CDR1 KGHSH, CDR2 LQKENI. The CDR3 region has the DNA TGTGCCAGCTCACCACCGGGAAAGCGGGAGGGCGGCGAGCAGTACTTC. As protein: CASSPPGKREGGEQYF.

The rearrangement links TRBV7-9 to TRBJ1-2; 11 positions agree with TRBD1. CDR1 and CDR2 from the germline V gene are SEHNR and FQNEAQ (reference sequence). Losses at the gene ends were 3 bases for V and 7 bases for J; bases not matched to a gene: 7. The CDR3 is 15 amino acids. CDR3 in amino acids: CASSLAGTGGIGYTF. The CDR3 bases are TGTGCCAGCAGCTTGGCCGGGACAGGGGGGATTGGCTACACCTTC.